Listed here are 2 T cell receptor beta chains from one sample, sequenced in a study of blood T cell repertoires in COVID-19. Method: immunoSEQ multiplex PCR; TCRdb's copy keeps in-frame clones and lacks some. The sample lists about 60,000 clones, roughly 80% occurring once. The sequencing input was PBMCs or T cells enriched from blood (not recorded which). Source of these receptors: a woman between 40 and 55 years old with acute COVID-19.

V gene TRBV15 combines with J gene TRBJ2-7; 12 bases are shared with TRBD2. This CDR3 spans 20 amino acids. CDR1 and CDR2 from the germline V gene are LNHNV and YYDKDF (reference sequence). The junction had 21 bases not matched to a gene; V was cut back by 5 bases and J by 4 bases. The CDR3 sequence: CATSAPSTPRLAGVPYEQYF. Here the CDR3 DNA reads TGTGCCACCAGCGCCCCCTCGACACCTCGACTAGCGGGAGTACCATACGAGCAGTACTTC. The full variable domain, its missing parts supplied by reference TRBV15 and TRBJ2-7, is DAMVIQNPRYQVTQFGKPVTLSCSQTLNHNVMYWYQQKSSQAPKLLFHYYDKDFNNEADTPDNFQSRRPNTSFCFLDIRSPGLGDTAMYLCATSAPSTPRLAGVPYEQYFGPGTRLTVT.

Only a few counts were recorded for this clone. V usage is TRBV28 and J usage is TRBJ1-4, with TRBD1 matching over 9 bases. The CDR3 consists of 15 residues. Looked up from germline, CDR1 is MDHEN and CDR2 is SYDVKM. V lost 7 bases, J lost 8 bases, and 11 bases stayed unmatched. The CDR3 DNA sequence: TGTGCCAGCACCACTATGTGGGACAGGGACGAAAAACTGTTTTTT. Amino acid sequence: CASTTMWDRDEKLFF.